The 5 T cell receptor beta chains in this list originate from one sample, sequenced in a study of blood T cell repertoires in COVID-19. Produced via immunoSEQ multiplex PCR; TCRdb's table is partial and in-frame only. The sample comprises more than 250,000 clones, nearly 90% of which are singletons, and 4.5% to 7% rests with the top ten. Sequenced: PBMCs or T cells enriched from blood (not recorded which). The receptors were gathered from a woman in her 30s who had recovered from COVID-19.

A few counts support this clone. This sequence joins TRBV27 and TRBJ1-2, with D possibly being TRBD1 (6 bases). The V end was cut by 5 bases, the J end by 4 bases, with 11 bases between. The CDR3 sequence is 13 residues long. The germline V gene encodes CDR1 MNHEY and CDR2 SMNVEV (reference sequence). CDR3 DNA: TGTGCCAGCAGTCCCGGGACAACCTATGGCTACACCTTC. Amino acid sequence: CASSPGTTYGYTF.

V is TRBV7-9 and J is TRBJ1-5, with D unclear. CDR3 length: 13 amino acids. CDR1 and CDR2 (germline): SEHNR, FQNEAQ (reference sequence). V lost 1 base and J 3 bases, leaving 4 bases between the germline ends. DNA for the CDR3: TGTGCCAGCAGCTTAGGTTACAATCAGCCCCAGCATTTT. This codes for CASSLGYNQPQHF. The full variable domain, its missing parts supplied by reference TRBV7-9 and TRBJ1-5, is DTGVSQNPRHKITKRGQNVTFRCDPISEHNRLYWYRQTLGQGPEFLTYFQNEAQLEKSRLLSDRFSAERPKGSFSTLEIQRTEQGDSAMYLCASSLGYNQPQHFGDGTRLSIL.

CDR3 loop: CASSGAGGYEQYF. For the CDR3, the DNA is TGTGCCAGCAGTGGAGCGGGGGGCTACGAGCAGTACTTC. The chain couples TRBV6-1 to TRBJ2-7; 9 nucleotides match TRBD2. The CDR3 has 13 amino acids. V trimming: 4 bases; J trimming: 3 bases; junction bases outside the gene matches: 1. Germline CDR1 reads MNHNS; CDR2 reads SASEGT.

For the CDR3, the DNA is TGTGCCAGTAGTATAGGAGTCACAGATGAAAAACTGTTTTTT. Residues: CASSIGVTDEKLFF. This rearrangement joins TRBV19 to TRBJ1-4; D unresolved. V was clipped by 1 base and J by 6 bases, with 9 bases between them. In germline, CDR1 is LNHDA, CDR2 SQIVND (reference sequence). The CDR3 is 14 residues long.

The CDR3 here is CAISVGFGNTIYF. CDR3 bases: TGTGCCATCAGTGTCGGGTTCGGAAACACCATATATTTT. The J gene is TRBJ1-3, the V gene TRBV10-3; D gene ambiguous. Looked up from germline, CDR1 is ENHRY and CDR2 is SYGVKD. Trimming stripped 4 bases from V and 4 bases from J, with 8 bases between. The CDR3 totals 13 residues.